This TCR beta chain was captured by sequencing in a study of cytomegalovirus exposure and HLA in healthy donors. Study summary: It was reported in a later analysis that the same platform had been used for the 120 validation repertoires as for the 550 to 750 first-cohort repertoires.

Germline CDR1 reads WNHNN; CDR2 reads SYGVQD (reference sequence). The CDR3 runs 15 residues. Trimming removed 6 bases from V and 0 bases from J, with 13 bases in between. Produced via immunoSEQ multiplex PCR; TCRdb's table is partial and in-frame only. The data contain 150,000 to 200,000 clones, roughly 82% of them seen just once; the ten biggest clones take up roughly 1.5%. Overall study findings and caveats: Both high specificity and high sensitivity reportedly marked the classifier's diagnosis of cytomegalovirus status. In the approximately 130 validation repertoires, a later analysis found that first-cohort TCR clusters tended to co-occur. A list of approximately 160 TCR beta chains associated with cytomegalovirus was given.

For this clone: Antigen: not known.

The chain recombines TRBV10-1 with TRBJ2-3; a possible D gene is TRBD2 (5 bases). What was sequenced was PBMCs. The TCR was taken from a woman aged 18-29 years in good health and CMV-seronegative. CDR3 DNA sequence: TGCGCCAGCAGGGACTCCCTGGGGAGCACAGATACGCAGTATTTT. Translated: CASRDSLGSTDTQYF.